Included here is one T cell receptor beta chain sequence, with context. The method was immunoSEQ multiplex PCR; TCRdb's version includes in-frame clones alone and lacks a portion of them. The sample records some 64,000 clones, about 92% being singletons. The data were taken from a study of T cell changes during pregnancy in multiple sclerosis. This CDR3 comprises 16 residues. Germline V gives CDR1 SGHDT, CDR2 YYEEEE. Trimming left V 3 bases short and J 4 bases short, with 19 bases between. This clonotype was obtained from a female donor in good health, enrolled as a control in a pregnancy study. V usage is TRBV5-6 and J usage is TRBJ1-2; tentatively, D is TRBD1 (5 bases). This sample comprised peripheral blood, obtained in the first trimester of pregnancy. The CDR3 is CASSSKWRTSLYGYTF. In DNA, the CDR3 is TGTGCCAGCAGCTCGAAGTGGCGGACAAGTCTCTATGGCTACACCTTC. Combining the CDR3 with reference TRBV5-6 and TRBJ1-2 gives the whole variable domain DAGVTQSPTHLIKTRGQQVTLRCSPKSGHDTVSWYQQALGQGPQFIFQYYEEEERQRGNFPDRFSGHQFPNYSSELNVNALLLGDSALYLCASSSKWRTSLYGYTFGSGTRLTVV.